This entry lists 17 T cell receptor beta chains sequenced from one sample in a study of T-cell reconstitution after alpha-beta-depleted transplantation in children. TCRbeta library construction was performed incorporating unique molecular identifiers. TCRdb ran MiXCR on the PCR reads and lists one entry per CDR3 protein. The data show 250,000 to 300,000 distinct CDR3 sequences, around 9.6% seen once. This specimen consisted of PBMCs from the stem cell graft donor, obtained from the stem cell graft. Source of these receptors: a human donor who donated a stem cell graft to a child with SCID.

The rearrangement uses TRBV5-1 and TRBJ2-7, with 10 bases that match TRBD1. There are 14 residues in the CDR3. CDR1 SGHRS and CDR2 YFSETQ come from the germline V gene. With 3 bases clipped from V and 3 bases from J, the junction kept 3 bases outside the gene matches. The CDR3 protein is CASSWDRGGYEQYF. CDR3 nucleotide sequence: TGCGCCAGCAGCTGGGACAGGGGAGGCTACGAGCAGTACTTC. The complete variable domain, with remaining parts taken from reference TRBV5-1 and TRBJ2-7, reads KAGVTQTPRYLIKTRGQQVTLSCSPISGHRSVSWYQQTPGQGLQFLFEYFSETQRNKGNFPGRFSGRQFSNSRSEMNVSTLELGDSALYLCASSWDRGGYEQYFGPGTRLTVT.

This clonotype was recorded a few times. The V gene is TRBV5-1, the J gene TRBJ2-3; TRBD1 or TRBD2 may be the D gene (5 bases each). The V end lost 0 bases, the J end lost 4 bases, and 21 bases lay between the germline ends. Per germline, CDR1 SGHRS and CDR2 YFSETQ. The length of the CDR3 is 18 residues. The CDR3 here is CASSLDIPVSKGPDTQYF. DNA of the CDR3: TGCGCCAGCAGCTTGGATATTCCCGTTTCTAAGGGACCAGATACGCAGTATTTT. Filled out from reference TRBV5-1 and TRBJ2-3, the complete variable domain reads KAGVTQTPRYLIKTRGQQVTLSCSPISGHRSVSWYQQTPGQGLQFLFEYFSETQRNKGNFPGRFSGRQFSNSRSEMNVSTLELGDSALYLCASSLDIPVSKGPDTQYFGPGTRLTVL.

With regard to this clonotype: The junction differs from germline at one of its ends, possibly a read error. The CDR3 nucleotides are TGTGCCAGCAACTATCTCGCCGACGGGGAGCTGATTTTT. This translates into CASNYLADGELIF. This chain links TRBV6-6 with TRBJ2-2; the D gene is possibly TRBD2 (5 bases). Germline CDR1 is MNHNY and CDR2 is SVGAGI (reference sequence). This CDR3 contains 13 residues.

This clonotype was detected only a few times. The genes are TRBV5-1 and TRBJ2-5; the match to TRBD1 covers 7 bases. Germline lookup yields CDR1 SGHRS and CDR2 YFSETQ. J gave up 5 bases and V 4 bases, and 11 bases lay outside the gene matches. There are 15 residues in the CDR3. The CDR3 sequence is CASSPTTGSQETQYF. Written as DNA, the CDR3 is TGCGCCAGCAGCCCCACGACAGGGAGCCAGGAGACCCAGTACTTC.

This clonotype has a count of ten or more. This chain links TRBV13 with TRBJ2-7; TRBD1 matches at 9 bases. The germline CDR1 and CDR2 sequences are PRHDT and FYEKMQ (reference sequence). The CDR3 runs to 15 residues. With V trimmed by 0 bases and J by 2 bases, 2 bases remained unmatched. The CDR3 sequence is CASSLGGQGAYEQYF. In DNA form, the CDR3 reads TGTGCCAGCAGCTTAGGGGGACAGGGTGCCTACGAGCAGTACTTC.

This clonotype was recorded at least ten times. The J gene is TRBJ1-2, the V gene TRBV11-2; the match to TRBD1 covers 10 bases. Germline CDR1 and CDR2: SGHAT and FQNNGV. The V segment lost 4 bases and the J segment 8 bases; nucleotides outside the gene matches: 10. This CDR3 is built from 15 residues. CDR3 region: CASSSTTGGSVGYTF. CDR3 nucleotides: TGTGCCAGCAGCTCCACGACAGGGGGCTCTGTAGGCTACACCTTC.

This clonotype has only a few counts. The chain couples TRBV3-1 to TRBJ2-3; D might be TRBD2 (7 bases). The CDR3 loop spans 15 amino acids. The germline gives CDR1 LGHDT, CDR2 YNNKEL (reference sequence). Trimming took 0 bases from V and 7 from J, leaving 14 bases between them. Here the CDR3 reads CASSQERGGVNTQYF. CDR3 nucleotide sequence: TGTGCCAGCAGCCAAGAAAGAGGGGGGGTAAATACGCAGTATTTT.

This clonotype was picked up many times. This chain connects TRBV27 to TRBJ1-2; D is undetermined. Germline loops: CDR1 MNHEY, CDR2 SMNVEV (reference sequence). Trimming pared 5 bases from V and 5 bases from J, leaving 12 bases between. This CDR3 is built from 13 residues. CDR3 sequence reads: CASSLTALYGYTF. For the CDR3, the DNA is TGTGCCAGCAGTCTAACAGCGTTATATGGCTACACCTTC.

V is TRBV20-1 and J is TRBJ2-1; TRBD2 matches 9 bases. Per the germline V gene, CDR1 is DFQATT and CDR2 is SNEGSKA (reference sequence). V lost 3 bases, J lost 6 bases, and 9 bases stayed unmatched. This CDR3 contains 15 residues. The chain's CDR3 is CSARGGLAGFNEQFF. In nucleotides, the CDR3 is TGCAGTGCTAGGGGGGGGCTAGCGGGGTTCAATGAGCAGTTCTTC.

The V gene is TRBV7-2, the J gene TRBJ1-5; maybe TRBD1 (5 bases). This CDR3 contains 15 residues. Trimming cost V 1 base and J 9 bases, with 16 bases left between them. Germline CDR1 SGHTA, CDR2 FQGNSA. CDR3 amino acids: CASSLGGQGEWPQHF. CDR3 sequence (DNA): TGTGCCAGCAGCTTAGGGGGCCAGGGTGAATGGCCCCAGCATTTT.

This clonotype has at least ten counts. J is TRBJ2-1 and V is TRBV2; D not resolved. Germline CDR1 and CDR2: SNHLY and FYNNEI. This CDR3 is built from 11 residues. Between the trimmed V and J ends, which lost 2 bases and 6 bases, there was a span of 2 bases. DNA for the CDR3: TGTGCCAGCAGTGAAAGCAATGAGCAGTTCTTC. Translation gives CASSESNEQFF.

CDR3 DNA sequence: TGTGCCAGCAGCTTCGGGAGGCCGGTTCAGGAGCAGTTCTTC. Translated: CASSFGRPVQEQFF. The rearrangement links TRBV11-2 to TRBJ2-1; 7 bases fit TRBD2. Germline V CDR1 and CDR2: SGHAT, FQNNGV. J lost 10 bases, V lost 3 bases, and 9 bases had no gene match. The CDR3 is made up of 14 amino acids.

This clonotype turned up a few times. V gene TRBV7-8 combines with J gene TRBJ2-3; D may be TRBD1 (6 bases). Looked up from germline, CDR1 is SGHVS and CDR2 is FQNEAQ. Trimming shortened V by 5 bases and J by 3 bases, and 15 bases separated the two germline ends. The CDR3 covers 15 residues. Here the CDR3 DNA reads TGTGCCAGCAGCACAGGACAAAGGGGGACAGATACGCAGTATTTT. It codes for CASSTGQRGTDTQYF.

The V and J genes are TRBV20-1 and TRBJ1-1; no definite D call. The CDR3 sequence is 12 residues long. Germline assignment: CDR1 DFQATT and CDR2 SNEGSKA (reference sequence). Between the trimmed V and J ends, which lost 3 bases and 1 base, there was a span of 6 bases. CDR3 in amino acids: CSASWENTEAFF. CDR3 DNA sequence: TGCAGTGCTAGTTGGGAGAACACTGAAGCTTTCTTT.

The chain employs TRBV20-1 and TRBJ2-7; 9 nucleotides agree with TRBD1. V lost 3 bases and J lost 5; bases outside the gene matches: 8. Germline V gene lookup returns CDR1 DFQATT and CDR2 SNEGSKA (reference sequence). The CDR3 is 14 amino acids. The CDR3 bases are TGCAGTGCTAGCCCGGACAGGGGAATCAACGAGCAGTACTTC. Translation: CSASPDRGINEQYF.

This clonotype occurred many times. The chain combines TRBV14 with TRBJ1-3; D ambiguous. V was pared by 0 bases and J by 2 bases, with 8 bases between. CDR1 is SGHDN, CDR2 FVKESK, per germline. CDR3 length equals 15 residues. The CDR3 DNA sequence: TGTGCCAGCAGCCAAGAGCTTATCCCTGGAAACACCATATATTTT. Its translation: CASSQELIPGNTIYF. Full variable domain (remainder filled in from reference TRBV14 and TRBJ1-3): EAGVTQFPSHSVIEKGQTVTLRCDPISGHDNLYWYRRVMGKEIKFLLHFVKESKQDESGMPNNRFLAERTGGTYSTLKVQPAELEDSGVYFCASSQELIPGNTIYFGEGSWLTVV.

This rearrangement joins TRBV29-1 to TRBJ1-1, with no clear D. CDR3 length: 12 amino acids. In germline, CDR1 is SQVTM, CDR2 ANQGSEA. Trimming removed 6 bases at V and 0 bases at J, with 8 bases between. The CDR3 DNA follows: TGCAGCGTGCGACAAATGAACACTGAAGCTTTCTTT. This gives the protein CSVRQMNTEAFF.